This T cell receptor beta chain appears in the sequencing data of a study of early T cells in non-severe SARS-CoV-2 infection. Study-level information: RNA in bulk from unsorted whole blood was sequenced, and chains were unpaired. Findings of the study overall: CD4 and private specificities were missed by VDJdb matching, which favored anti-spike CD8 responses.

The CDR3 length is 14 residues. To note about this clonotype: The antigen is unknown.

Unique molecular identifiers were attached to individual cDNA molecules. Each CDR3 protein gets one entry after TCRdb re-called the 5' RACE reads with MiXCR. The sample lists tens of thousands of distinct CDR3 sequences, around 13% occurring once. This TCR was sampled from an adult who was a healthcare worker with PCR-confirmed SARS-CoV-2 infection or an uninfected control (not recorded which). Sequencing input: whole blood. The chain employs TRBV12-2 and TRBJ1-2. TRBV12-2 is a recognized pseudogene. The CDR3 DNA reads TGTGCAAGTCGTGGGTCGCCTGGTAACTATGGCTACACCTTC. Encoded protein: CASRGSPGNYGYTF.